The 30 T cell receptor beta chains in this list originate from one sample, sequenced in a study of blood T cell repertoires in COVID-19. TCRdb's table, derived via immunoSEQ multiplex PCR, lists solely in-frame clones and lacks some. The repertoire has some 350,000 clones, under 95% of them found once; the top ten carry roughly 3.3%. The material sequenced was peripheral blood. The receptors shown here come from a woman between 18 and 29 years old who had recovered from COVID-19.

This clone has only one observation. The CDR3: CASSPNSGNSDTQYF. CDR3 bases: TGTGCCAGCAGCCCTAATAGCGGGAATTCAGATACGCAGTATTTT. This chain joins TRBV5-4 and TRBJ2-3, with TRBD2 matching over 8 bases. Germline values: CDR1 SGHNT, CDR2 YYREEE (reference sequence). V was clipped by 4 bases and J by 4 bases; unmatched bases: 8. The CDR3 has 15 residues.

The J gene is TRBJ2-3, the V gene TRBV14, with 8 bases identical to TRBD1. The CDR3 runs 15 residues. Looked up from germline, CDR1 is SGHDN and CDR2 is FVKESK. With 3 bases clipped from V and 3 bases from J, the junction kept 5 bases outside the gene matches. The CDR3 spells CASSHGTGLTDTQYF. The CDR3 DNA follows: TGTGCCAGCAGCCACGGGACAGGACTAACAGATACGCAGTATTTT.

The chain carries TRBV19 and TRBJ2-1; D perhaps matches TRBD2 (6 bases). The CDR3 has 15 residues. The germline gives CDR1 LNHDA, CDR2 SQIVND (reference sequence). V was pared by 0 bases and J by 5 bases, with 11 bases between. CDR3 region: CASSIDTGLNNEQFF. In DNA, the CDR3 is TGTGCCAGTAGTATAGACACGGGACTGAACAATGAGCAGTTCTTC.

The chain is built from TRBV6-2 or TRBV6-3 and TRBJ1-6; the match to TRBD1 covers 7 bases. Germline V gives CDR1 MNHEY, CDR2 SVGEGT. The CDR3 covers 17 residues. Germline trimming cut 2 bases from V and 0 bases from J; bases unmatched to any gene: 4. The CDR3 spells CASSYGTASSYNSPLHF. CDR3 sequence (DNA): TGTGCCAGCAGTTACGGGACAGCGAGCTCCTATAATTCACCCCTCCACTTT.

The chain links TRBV11-3 to TRBJ1-1; possible D gene TRBD1, 5 bases. Germline V lookup: CDR1 SGHNT, CDR2 YENEEA. Trimming left V 0 bases short and J 3 bases short, with 11 bases between. This CDR3 has 15 residues. The CDR3 region has the DNA TGTGCCAGCAGCTTAGATAGGGGCTATGACACTGAAGCTTTCTTT. Protein product: CASSLDRGYDTEAFF.

The rearrangement links TRBV19 to TRBJ2-1; D perhaps matches TRBD2 (6 bases). Germline-derived CDR1 and CDR2 are LNHDA and SQIVND (reference sequence). V dropped 5 bases and J dropped 2 bases, with 13 bases sitting between them. The CDR3 has 15 amino acids. The CDR3, as DNA: TGTGCCAGTAGTCCTCACGGGAGAGCCTACAATGAGCAGTTCTTC. This translates into CASSPHGRAYNEQFF.

This clone was recorded a few times. The chain uses TRBV10-3 and TRBJ1-5; D may be TRBD1 (6 bases). V lost 7 bases, J lost 1 base, and 11 bases lay in between. Germline-derived CDR1 and CDR2 are ENHRY and SYGVKD. The CDR3 is 14 amino acids. In DNA form, the CDR3 reads TGTGCCATCAAGGGTACAGGGAGCAATCAGCCCCAGCATTTT. Its protein is CAIKGTGSNQPQHF.

The chain employs TRBV2 and TRBJ1-2; 7 bases are a match to TRBD1. The V gene end was trimmed by 4 bases and the J gene end by 4 bases; junction bases not matched to a gene: 0. The germline gives CDR1 SNHLY, CDR2 FYNNEI. CDR3 size: 12 residues. CDR3 DNA sequence: TGTGCCAGCAGTGGACAGGGCTATGGCTACACCTTC. Residues: CASSGQGYGYTF.

The CDR3 loop is CASSYPGGEAFF. The CDR3 region has the DNA TGTGCCAGCAGTTACCCGGGGGGTGAAGCTTTCTTT. This rearrangement joins TRBV6-6 to TRBJ1-1; possibly TRBD1 for D (5 bases). This CDR3 has 12 residues. The V end was cut by 2 bases, the J end by 7 bases, with 8 bases between. Germline V gene lookup returns CDR1 MNHNY and CDR2 SVGAGI (reference sequence).

J is TRBJ2-7 and V is TRBV5-4; 7 positions match TRBD1. With 3 bases clipped from V and 3 bases from J, the junction kept 9 bases outside the gene matches. CDR1 and CDR2 from the germline V gene are SGHNT and YYREEE (reference sequence). The CDR3 is 15 amino acids. CDR3 nucleotides: TGTGCCAGCAGCTGGAGACGACAGGGATGCTACGAGCAGTACGTC. As protein: CASSWRRQGCYEQYV.

The chain combines TRBV5-1 with TRBJ1-1; weak D call: TRBD1 (6 bases). The ends were cut back, 3 bases at V and 3 bases at J, with 15 bases in the middle. The germline CDR1 and CDR2 sequences are SGHRS and YFSETQ. The CDR3 sequence is 15 residues long. The CDR3 reads CASSSNRDTYTEAFF. CDR3 DNA: TGCGCCAGCAGCTCGAACCGGGACACCTACACTGAAGCTTTCTTT.

In its sample, this clone was seen once. V is TRBV6-5 and J is TRBJ1-2; 11 bases are shared with TRBD1. The CDR3 has 16 residues. Per germline, CDR1 MNHEY and CDR2 SVGAGI. The ends lost 0 bases at V and 5 bases at J; junction bases unmatched: 5. This CDR3 is CASSYSGGTGGYGYTF. In DNA, the CDR3 is TGTGCCAGCAGTTACTCCGGCGGGACAGGGGGGTATGGCTACACCTTC.

The V call is TRBV11-3, the J call TRBJ2-1; 11 nucleotides agree with TRBD2. The CDR3 runs to 18 residues. Germline CDR1 and CDR2: SGHNT and YENEEA. Losses at the gene ends were 5 bases for V and 3 bases for J; bases not matched to a gene: 12. Here the CDR3 reads CASSPRSSGRHLYNEQFF. The CDR3 DNA reads TGTGCCAGCAGCCCCCGGTCTAGCGGGAGGCACCTCTACAATGAGCAGTTCTTC.

V gene TRBV9 combines with J gene TRBJ1-4; tentative D call: TRBD1 (5 bases). Trimming stripped 4 bases from V and 2 bases from J, with 12 bases between. The length of the CDR3 is 15 residues. Germline V gene sequence: CDR1 SGDLS, CDR2 YYNGEE. The CDR3 region has the DNA TGTGCCAGCAGCTCCCAGGGCATTACTAATGAAAAACTGTTTTTT. Translation: CASSSQGITNEKLFF.

J is TRBJ1-6 and V is TRBV7-2; 8 bases match TRBD1. The CDR3 is 13 residues long. With 8 bases clipped from V and 9 bases from J, the junction kept 6 bases outside the gene matches. In germline, CDR1 is SGHTA, CDR2 FQGNSA. The DNA for the CDR3 is TGTGCCAGCTCTTGGGACAGGTCTTCACCCCTCCACTTT. Translated: CASSWDRSSPLHF.

The rearrangement joins TRBV7-9 to TRBJ2-1; 7 nucleotides align to TRBD2. Germline V CDR1 and CDR2: SEHNR, FQNEAQ (reference sequence). CDR3 length: 14 amino acids. With 2 bases clipped from V and 4 bases from J, the junction kept 2 bases outside the gene matches. CDR3 region: CASSLSSGYNEQFF. The CDR3 nucleotides read TGTGCCAGCAGCTTATCTAGCGGTTACAATGAGCAGTTCTTC.

The chain recombines TRBV7-2 with TRBJ1-1, with D perhaps TRBD1 (6 bases). Germline V CDR1 and CDR2: SGHTA, FQGNSA. This CDR3 is built from 17 residues. Trimming stripped 5 bases from V and 4 bases from J, with 23 bases between. The CDR3 DNA follows: TGTGCCAGCAGCACACAGGGTGGAAGGAGTACAAGCACTGAAGCTTTCTTT. Translated, it gives CASSTQGGRSTSTEAFF.

This chain connects TRBV7-2 to TRBJ1-1; D gene uncertain. CDR1 SGHTA and CDR2 FQGNSA come from the germline V gene. V lost 3 bases to trimming and J lost 1 base, with 9 bases between them. This CDR3 has 14 residues. The CDR3 here is CASSFKLRNTEAFF. CDR3 nucleotides: TGTGCCAGCAGCTTCAAACTGAGGAACACTGAAGCTTTCTTT.

The rearrangement joins TRBV2 to TRBJ2-2, with D maybe TRBD2 (6 bases). From germline, CDR1 is SNHLY and CDR2 FYNNEI. V was clipped by 4 bases and J by 7 bases, with 13 bases between them. This CDR3 has 14 amino acids. This CDR3 reads CASSGRLVVGELFF. CDR3 coding DNA: TGTGCCAGCAGTGGCCGACTAGTCGTCGGGGAGCTGTTTTTT.

The chain carries TRBV6-6 and TRBJ1-1; possible D gene TRBD1, 6 bases. The V gene's germline CDR1 is MNHNY and CDR2 SVGAGI (reference sequence). The CDR3 runs 15 residues. Trimming removed 2 bases at V and 5 bases at J, with 15 bases between. The CDR3 nucleotides read TGTGCCAGCAGTTACGCGGGGGCATCGTGGACTGAAGCTTTCTTT. Translated, it gives CASSYAGASWTEAFF.

This chain uses TRBV5-6 with TRBJ2-1; the match to TRBD2 covers 11 bases. The CDR3 is 15 amino acids. Germline V lookup: CDR1 SGHDT, CDR2 YYEEEE. With V trimmed by 4 bases and J by 4 bases, 4 bases remained unmatched. The DNA of the CDR3 is TGTGCCAGCAGCCGGGGACTAGCGGAGTACAATGAGCAGTTCTTC. Residues: CASSRGLAEYNEQFF. Complete variable domain (other parts from reference TRBV5-6 and TRBJ2-1): DAGVTQSPTHLIKTRGQQVTLRCSPKSGHDTVSWYQQALGQGPQFIFQYYEEEERQRGNFPDRFSGHQFPNYSSELNVNALLLGDSALYLCASSRGLAEYNEQFFGPGTRLTVL.

This sequence joins TRBV2 and TRBJ2-1, with D perhaps TRBD2 (5 bases). CDR1 SNHLY and CDR2 FYNNEI come from the germline V gene. V shed 8 bases and J shed 8 bases, with 16 bases lying between them. This CDR3 has 13 residues. The CDR3 sequence is CASRWTLPHEQFF. The DNA for the CDR3 is TGTGCCAGCCGCTGGACTCTACCGCATGAGCAGTTCTTC.

The chain carries TRBV6-5 and TRBJ1-1; 7 bases align to TRBD1. The J segment lost 5 bases and the V segment lost 6 bases, leaving 9 bases of the junction unmatched. Germline V lookup: CDR1 MNHEY, CDR2 SVGAGI. CDR3 length: 14 amino acids. Written as DNA, the CDR3 is TGTGCCAGCAGGAACGACAGGGCCGGAACTGAAGCTTTCTTT. The encoded protein is CASRNDRAGTEAFF.

The gene calls are TRBV30 and TRBJ2-2; TRBD1 matches 7 bases. Germline V gives CDR1 GTSNPN, CDR2 SVGIG (reference sequence). V lost 2 bases, J lost 1 base, and 10 bases stayed unmatched. This CDR3 has 17 residues. The CDR3 spells CAWSRRWDSQNTGELFF. The CDR3 DNA sequence: TGTGCCTGGAGTAGAAGATGGGACAGCCAGAACACCGGGGAGCTGTTTTTT.

This clone was observed once. J is TRBJ1-5 and V is TRBV11-2, with a possible D match to TRBD1 (6 bases). The CDR3 is made up of 16 amino acids. Germline V lookup: CDR1 SGHAT, CDR2 FQNNGV. The ends were cut back, 6 bases at V and 4 bases at J, with 19 bases in the middle. The chain's CDR3 is CASSQRPRGRNQPQHF. As DNA, the CDR3 is TGTGCCAGCAGTCAACGGCCCAGGGGACGGAATCAGCCCCAGCATTTT.

Only one count was recorded for this clone. The V gene is TRBV6-5, the J gene TRBJ1-3; perhaps TRBD1 as D (5 bases). Germline CDR1 and CDR2: MNHEY and SVGAGI. There are 14 residues in the CDR3. Trimming left V 2 bases short and J 3 bases short, with 8 bases between. The DNA of the CDR3 is TGTGCCAGCAGTTACCAGGGTAGTGGAAACACCATATATTTT. Amino acids: CASSYQGSGNTIYF.

This clone showed up just a few times. The chain couples TRBV5-6 to TRBJ1-6; 9 nucleotides match TRBD1. The CDR3 is made up of 15 amino acids. The V and J ends lost 2 bases and 10 bases, in that order; junction bases with no gene match: 7. Germline CDR1 is SGHDT and CDR2 is YYEEEE. CDR3 in DNA: TGTGCCAGCAGCTTTTTAGACAGGGGGAAGTCACCCCTCCACTTT. It codes for CASSFLDRGKSPLHF.

V usage is TRBV13 and J usage is TRBJ1-1; 8 nucleotides match TRBD1. The CDR3 has 16 residues. J lost 7 bases, V lost 3 bases, and 13 bases had no gene match. Looked up from germline, CDR1 is PRHDT and CDR2 is FYEKMQ (reference sequence). Written as DNA, the CDR3 is TGTGCCAGCAGCTTTCCGCGGACAGGGCCGAGCCTTGAAGCTTTCTTT. Amino acids: CASSFPRTGPSLEAFF.

The J gene is TRBJ2-1, the V gene TRBV15, with 9 bases identical to TRBD2. This CDR3 is 15 amino acids long. Per germline, CDR1 LNHNV and CDR2 YYDKDF (reference sequence). The ends lost 1 base at V and 6 bases at J; junction bases unmatched: 4. CDR3 sequence reads: CATSRVAGVPNEQFF. In nucleotides, the CDR3 is TGTGCCACCAGCAGAGTAGCGGGAGTACCCAATGAGCAGTTCTTC.

This sequence joins TRBV13 and TRBJ1-3; 7 nucleotides match TRBD1. The CDR3 extends over 15 amino acids. The V gene end was trimmed by 4 bases and the J gene end by 4 bases; junction bases not matched to a gene: 7. Looked up from germline, CDR1 is PRHDT and CDR2 is FYEKMQ (reference sequence). CDR3 DNA: TGTGCCAGCAGCTCTGGACAGGCGATCGGAAACACCATATATTTT. Residues: CASSSGQAIGNTIYF.